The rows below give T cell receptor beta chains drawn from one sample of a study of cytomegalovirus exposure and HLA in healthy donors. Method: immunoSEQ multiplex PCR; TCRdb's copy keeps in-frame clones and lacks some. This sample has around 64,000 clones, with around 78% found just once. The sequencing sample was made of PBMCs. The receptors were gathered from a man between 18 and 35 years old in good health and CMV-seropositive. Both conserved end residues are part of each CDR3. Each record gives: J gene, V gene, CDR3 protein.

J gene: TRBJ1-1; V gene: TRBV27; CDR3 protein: CASSQGALNTEAFF
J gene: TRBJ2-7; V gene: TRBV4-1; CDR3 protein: CASSQAGLAREQYF
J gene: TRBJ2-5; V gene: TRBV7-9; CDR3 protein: CASIYGTGGQETQYF
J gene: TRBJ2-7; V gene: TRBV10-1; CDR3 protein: CASSETSGIFYEQYF
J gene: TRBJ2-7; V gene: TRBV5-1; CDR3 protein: CASSLEPGTGGIYEQYF
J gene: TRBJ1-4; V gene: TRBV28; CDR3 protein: CATKSETVGREKLFF
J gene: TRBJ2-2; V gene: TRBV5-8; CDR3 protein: CASSLYPGQDTGELFF
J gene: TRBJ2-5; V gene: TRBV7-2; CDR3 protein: CASSSRRVETQYF
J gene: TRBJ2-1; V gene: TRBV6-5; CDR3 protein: CASSYSAGGVNEQFF
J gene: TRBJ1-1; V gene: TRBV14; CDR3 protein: CASSRGQNTEAFF
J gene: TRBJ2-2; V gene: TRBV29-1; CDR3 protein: CSVAQGAGELFF
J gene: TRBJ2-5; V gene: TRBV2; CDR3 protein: CASTRDRGALKTQYF
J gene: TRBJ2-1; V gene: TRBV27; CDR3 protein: CASSLGLYNEQFF
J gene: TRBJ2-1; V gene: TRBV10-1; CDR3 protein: CASSLAGSHNEQFF
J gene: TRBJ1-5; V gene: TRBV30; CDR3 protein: CAWSAVGRNNQPQHF
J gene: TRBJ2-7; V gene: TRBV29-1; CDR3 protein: CSVVPQGSYEQYF
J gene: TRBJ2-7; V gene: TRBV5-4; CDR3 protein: CASSLGGNSYEQYF
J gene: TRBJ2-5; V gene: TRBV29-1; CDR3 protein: CSVDRTGQETQYF
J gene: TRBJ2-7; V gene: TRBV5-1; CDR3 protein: CASSPSGGAQKEQYF
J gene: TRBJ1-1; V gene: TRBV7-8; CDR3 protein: CASSSGQRTEAFF
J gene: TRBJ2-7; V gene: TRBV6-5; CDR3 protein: CASKGTGTVAYEQYF
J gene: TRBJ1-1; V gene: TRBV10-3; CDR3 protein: CAISESGSWNTEAFF
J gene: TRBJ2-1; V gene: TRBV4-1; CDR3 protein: CASSQLDDEQFF
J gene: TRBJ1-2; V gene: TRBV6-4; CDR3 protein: CASSDSTGRYGYTF
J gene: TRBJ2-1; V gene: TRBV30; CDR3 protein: CAWSGRGQNNEQFF
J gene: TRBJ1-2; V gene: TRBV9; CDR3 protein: CASSPVQYGYTF
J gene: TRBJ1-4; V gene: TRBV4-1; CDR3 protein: CASSQRTDEKLFF
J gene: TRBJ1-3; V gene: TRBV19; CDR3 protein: CATRSGNTIYF
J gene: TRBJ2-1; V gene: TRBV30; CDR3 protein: CAWSVRGHEQFF
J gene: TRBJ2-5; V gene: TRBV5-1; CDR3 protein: CASSLIAGSQETQYF
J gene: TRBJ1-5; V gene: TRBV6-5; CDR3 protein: CASSGPGFNQPQHF
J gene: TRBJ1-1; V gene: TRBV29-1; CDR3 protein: CSVVFQGVTGTEAFF
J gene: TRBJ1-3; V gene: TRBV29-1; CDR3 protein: CSVKGDSAGNTIYF
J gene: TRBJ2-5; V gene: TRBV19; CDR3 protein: CASSAGLQETQYF
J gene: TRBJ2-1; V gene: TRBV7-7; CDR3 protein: CASSLELAAYNEQFF
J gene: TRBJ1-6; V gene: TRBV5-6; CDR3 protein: CASSPSGSPLHF
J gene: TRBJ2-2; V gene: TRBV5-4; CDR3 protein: CASSSTSGTGELFF
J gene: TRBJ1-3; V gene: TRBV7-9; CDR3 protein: CASSLTGKGNTIYF
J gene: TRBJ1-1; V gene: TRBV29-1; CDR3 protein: CSASGGVVNTEAFF
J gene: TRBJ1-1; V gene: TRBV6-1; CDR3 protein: CASSLTGLNTEAFF